Sequencing of this T cell receptor (beta chain) was carried out in a study of cytomegalovirus exposure and HLA in healthy donors. Regarding the study as a whole: A later analysis associated 16,000 or so TCR beta sequences with HLA alleles at a 0.05 false discovery rate. When analyzed later, a missense DCLRE1C variant was found to be linked to TCR beta V- and J-gene trimming.

With respect to this clone: Its antigen is unknown. The identical CDR3 is also encoded by other nucleotide sequences in the sample.

CDR1 and CDR2 (germline): SGHRS, YFSETQ. The V gene lost 0 bases and the J gene lost 0 bases, with 7 bases spanning the gap. CDR3 size: 14 residues. PCR involved 60 Vbeta and 13 Jbeta primers. Profiling relied on immunoSEQ multiplex PCR, and the TCRdb table lists in-frame clones only, not all of them. This sample's table has around 150,000 clones. The chain recombines TRBV5-1 with TRBJ2-7; D is ambiguous. The receptor was derived from an older woman in good health and CMV-seronegative. Sequenced sample: PBMCs. CDR3 sequence: CASSLALSSYEQYF. In DNA, the CDR3 is TGCGCCAGCAGCTTGGCCCTAAGCTCCTACGAGCAGTACTTC.